This TCR beta chain is from a study of cytomegalovirus exposure and HLA in healthy donors. Study at large: The platform used for the roughly 130 validation repertoires matched that of the 500 to 850 first-cohort repertoires, a later analysis reported.

Study-wide results and caveats: According to a subsequent analysis, TCR clusters from the first cohort were inclined to appear together in the 120 or so validation repertoires. CMV antigen specificity was confirmed in vitro for three CMV-associated chains. Most TCR sequences showed up rarely, but some public TCRs showed up in many donors.

To note about this clone: Its antigen is undetermined.

From germline, CDR1 is LNHDA and CDR2 SQIVND (reference sequence). The CDR3 has 15 amino acids. Trimming shortened V by 4 bases and J by 5 bases, and 14 bases separated the two germline ends. Sequencing used immunoSEQ multiplex PCR; TCRdb keeps in-frame clones, though not all of them. The sample records 150,000 to 200,000 clones, roughly 83% being singletons. This clonotype was sampled from a man aged 30 to 45 in good health and CMV-seropositive. The sequencing sample was made of PBMCs. This chain links TRBV19 with TRBJ1-4, with D perhaps matching TRBD1 (6 bases). CDR3 in amino acids: CASSTTGMGNEKLFF. CDR3 DNA: TGTGCCAGTAGTACAACAGGGATGGGGAATGAAAAACTGTTTTTT.